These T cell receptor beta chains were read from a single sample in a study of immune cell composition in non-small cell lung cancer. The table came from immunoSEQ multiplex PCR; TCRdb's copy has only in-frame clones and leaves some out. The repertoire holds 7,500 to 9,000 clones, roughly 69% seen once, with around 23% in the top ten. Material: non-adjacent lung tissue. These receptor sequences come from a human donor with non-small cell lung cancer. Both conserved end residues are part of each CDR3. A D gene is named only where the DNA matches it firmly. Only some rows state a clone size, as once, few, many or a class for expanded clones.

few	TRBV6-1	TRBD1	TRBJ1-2	TGTGCCAGCAGAGGCCACACTACAGGGGCTGGTGGCTACACCTTC	CASRGHTTGAGGYTF
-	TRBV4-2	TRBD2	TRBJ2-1	TGTGCCAGCAGCCAAGATGGAATAGCGGGGGGTTACAATGAGCAGTTCTTC	CASSQDGIAGGYNEQFF
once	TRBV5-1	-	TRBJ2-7	TGCGCCAGCAGCCAGACAGCTTCCTACGAACAGTACTTC	CASSQTASYEQYF
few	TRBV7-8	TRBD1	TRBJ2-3	TGTGCCAGCAGCGCCTTGGAGGGACAGGGGGGCCGGGGAGATACGCAGTATTTT	CASSALEGQGGRGDTQYF
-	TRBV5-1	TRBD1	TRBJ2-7	TGCGCCAGCAGCTTGAAGGGGGCGAATTACGAGCAGTACTTC	CASSLKGANYEQYF
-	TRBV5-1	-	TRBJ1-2	TGCGCCAGCAGCCCCACAACCGGGACAAACTATGGCTACACCTTC	CASSPTTGTNYGYTF
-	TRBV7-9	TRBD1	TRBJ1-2	TGTGCCAGCAGCTTACGGGGGCAGGGGGCACGACAAAATGGCTACACCTTC	CASSLRGQGARQNGYTF
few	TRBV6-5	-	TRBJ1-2	TGTGCCAGCAGTTACATCGGGGGAGGTGGCTACACCTTC	CASSYIGGGGYTF
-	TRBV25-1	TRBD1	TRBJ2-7	TGTGCCAGCAGTGATCGAGGACAGGACAGCTCCTACGAGCAGTACTTC	CASSDRGQDSSYEQYF
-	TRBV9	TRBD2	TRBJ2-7	TGTGCCAGCAGCGTAGTGGCTAGCGGGGGGGCCGGCGAGCAGTACTTC	CASSVVASGGAGEQYF
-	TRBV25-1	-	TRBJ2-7	TGTGCCAGCAGTGAATTAGTAGCAGCTAGCTCCTACGAGCAGTACTTC	CASSELVAASSYEQYF
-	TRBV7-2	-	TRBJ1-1	TGTGCCAGCACGGACAAGATGAACACTGAAGCTTTCTTT	CASTDKMNTEAFF
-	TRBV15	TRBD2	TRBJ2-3	TGTGCCACCAGCAGGGGTCGACTAGCGGGGGAAGATACGCAGTATTTT	CATSRGRLAGEDTQYF
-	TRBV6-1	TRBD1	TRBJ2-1	TGTGCCAGCAGTGAGACAGGGTTTCCCTACAATGAGCAGTTCTTC	CASSETGFPYNEQFF
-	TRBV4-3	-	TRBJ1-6	TGCGCCAGCAGCCCCCAAGTAGGGGGTTGGAACTCACCCCTCCACTTT	CASSPQVGGWNSPLHF
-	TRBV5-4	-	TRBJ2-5	TGTGCCAGCAGCTTGGTGCAGGGGATAGGGGAGACCCAGTACTTC	CASSLVQGIGETQYF
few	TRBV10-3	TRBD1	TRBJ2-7	TGTGCCATCAGGGGGGACAGGGGCGTAATGTACGAGCAGTACTTC	CAIRGDRGVMYEQYF
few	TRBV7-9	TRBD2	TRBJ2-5	TGTGCCAGCAGCTTAGCGGCGGGGGGGCCGTATCTAGAGACCCAGTACTTC	CASSLAAGGPYLETQYF
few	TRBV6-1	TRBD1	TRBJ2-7	TGTGCCAGCAGTCCTCCTGGACAGGTGGAGAAGCAGTACTTC	CASSPPGQVEKQYF
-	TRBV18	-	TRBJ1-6	TGTGCCAGCTCACCCGGCAGCGATAATTCACCCCTCCACTTT	CASSPGSDNSPLHF
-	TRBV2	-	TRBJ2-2	TGTGCCAGCAGTGAATATAGCAGGGAGGTAGGGGAGCTGTTTTTT	CASSEYSREVGELFF
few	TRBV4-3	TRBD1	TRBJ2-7	TGCGCCAGCAGCCCAGGACAGGGGGTAACCTTGGACGAGCAGTACTTC	CASSPGQGVTLDEQYF
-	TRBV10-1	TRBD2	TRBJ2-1	TGCGCCAGCAGTTCCGCGGGGGTAAACAATGAGCAGTTCTTC	CASSSAGVNNEQFF
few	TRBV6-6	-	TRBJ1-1	TGTGCCAGCAGTTACACGGGGAACACTGAAGCTTTCTTT	CASSYTGNTEAFF
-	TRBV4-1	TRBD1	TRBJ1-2	TGCGCCAGCAGCCAAGAAAGGACAGGGAACTATGGCTACACCTTC	CASSQERTGNYGYTF
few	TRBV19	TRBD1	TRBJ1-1	TGTGCCAGTAGTCCCTCAGGGACAGGAGGACCCCAAAACACTGAAGCTTTCTTT	CASSPSGTGGPQNTEAFF
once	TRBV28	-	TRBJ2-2	TGTGCCAGCAGTTTACCCGGGGGCACCGGGGAGCTGTTTTTT	CASSLPGGTGELFF
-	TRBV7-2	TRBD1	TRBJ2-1	TGTGCCAGCAGCTCGGGACAGGGAAGCAATGAGCAGTTCTTC	CASSSGQGSNEQFF
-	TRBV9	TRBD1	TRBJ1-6	TGTGCCAGCAGCACCAGACAGGGGACCAATTCACCCCTCCACTTT	CASSTRQGTNSPLHF
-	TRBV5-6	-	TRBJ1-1	TGTGCCAGCAGCTTGACAGACACTGAAGCTTTCTTT	CASSLTDTEAFF
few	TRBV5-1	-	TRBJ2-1	TGCGCCAGCAGCTTGGACAGACCAACTTACAATGAGCAGTTCTTC	CASSLDRPTYNEQFF
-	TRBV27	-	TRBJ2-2	TGTGCCAGCAGTCTCCAGACTATCGGGGAGCTGTTTTTT	CASSLQTIGELFF
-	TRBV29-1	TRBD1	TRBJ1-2	TGCAGCGTAGTACAGGGGGGTGACGGCTACACCTTC	CSVVQGGDGYTF
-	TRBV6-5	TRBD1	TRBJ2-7	TGTGCCAGCAGTTACTCATGGACAGGGTCCGGCTACGAGCAGTACTTC	CASSYSWTGSGYEQYF
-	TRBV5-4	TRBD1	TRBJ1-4	TGTGCCAGCAGCCCGGGACAGGGTGAAAAACTGTTTTTT	CASSPGQGEKLFF
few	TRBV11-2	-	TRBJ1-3	TGTGCCAGCAGCCTACAGGGAAACACCATATATTTT	CASSLQGNTIYF
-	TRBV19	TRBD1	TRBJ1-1	TGTGCCAGTAGTATCGAGGGGGCAGGGACTGAAGCTTTCTTT	CASSIEGAGTEAFF
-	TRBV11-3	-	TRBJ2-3	TGTGCCAGCAGCTTAGTTCAGGATACGCAGTATTTT	CASSLVQDTQYF
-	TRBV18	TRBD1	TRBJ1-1	TGTGCCAGCTCACTGAACAGGGGGCGGGATGAAGCTTTCTTT	CASSLNRGRDEAFF
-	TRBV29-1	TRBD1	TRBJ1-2	TGCAGCGCTTCAGGGGGCACCTATGGCTACACCTTC	CSASGGTYGYTF